The 10 T cell receptor beta chains presented below share a single source sample, sequenced in a study of identical twins. TCRdb itself ran the 5' RACE reads through MiXCR, one entry per CDR3 protein. The data hold a few hundred thousand distinct CDR3 sequences, with around 18% observed a single time. Sequencing was performed on naive T cells sorted from blood. The source of these receptors is a man aged 50 to 59 in good health.

J is TRBJ2-1 and V is TRBV4-2, with D possibly called TRBD1 or TRBD2 (5 bases each). The CDR3 contains 15 residues. Germline V gene lookup returns CDR1 LGHNA and CDR2 YNFKEQ. Trimming stripped 2 bases from V and 6 bases from J, with 14 bases between. Here the CDR3 reads CASSQSQGEINEQFF. For the CDR3, the DNA is TGTGCCAGCAGCCAAAGTCAGGGAGAGATCAATGAGCAGTTCTTC.

The chain uses TRBV14 and TRBJ2-7; a weak D match, TRBD1 (6 bases). V shed 0 bases and J shed 3 bases, with 15 bases lying between them. The CDR3 is 16 residues long. From germline, CDR1 is SGHDN and CDR2 FVKESK. The CDR3 loop is CASSQEWGLASYEQYF. The CDR3 DNA reads as TGTGCCAGCAGCCAAGAATGGGGGCTAGCTAGCTACGAGCAGTACTTC. Combining the CDR3 with reference TRBV14 and TRBJ2-7 gives the whole variable domain EAGVTQFPSHSVIEKGQTVTLRCDPISGHDNLYWYRRVMGKEIKFLLHFVKESKQDESGMPNNRFLAERTGGTYSTLKVQPAELEDSGVYFCASSQEWGLASYEQYFGPGTRLTVT.

This clonotype has just a few counts. The rearrangement joins TRBV7-2 to TRBJ1-2, with D perhaps TRBD1 (6 bases). The CDR3 has 13 residues. V gave up 4 bases and J gave up 7 bases, with 13 bases separating them. The germline V gene has CDR1 SGHTA and CDR2 FQGNSA. The CDR3: CASSSTGIGGYTF. The CDR3 DNA reads TGTGCCAGCAGCTCAACAGGGATAGGTGGCTACACCTTC.

The V and J genes are TRBV27 and TRBJ1-6; perhaps TRBD1 as D (5 bases). CDR1 MNHEY and CDR2 SMNVEV come from the germline V gene (reference sequence). V shed 5 bases and J shed 10 bases, with 18 bases lying between them. This CDR3 contains 15 residues. CDR3 in amino acids: CASSLQGGTGSPLHF. CDR3 in DNA: TGTGCCAGCAGTCTACAAGGAGGGACGGGATCACCCCTCCACTTT.

The gene calls are TRBV20-1 and TRBJ2-4; TRBD1 is a possible D gene (6 bases). The CDR3 consists of 15 residues. Germline V CDR1 and CDR2: DFQATT, SNEGSKA (reference sequence). Trimming stripped 4 bases from V and 1 base from J, with 14 bases between. In nucleotides, the CDR3 is TGCAGTGCTAATCTGCAGGGGATGGCCAAAAACATTCAGTACTTC. It is translated as CSANLQGMAKNIQYF.

This clonotype came up a few times. The chain is built from TRBV10-1 and TRBJ2-2; maybe TRBD2 (6 bases). Germline V lookup: CDR1 WNHNN, CDR2 SYGVQD (reference sequence). Trimming shortened V by 0 bases and J by 4 bases, and 9 bases separated the two germline ends. CDR3 length equals 15 residues. The CDR3 is CASSESRGITGELFF. As DNA, the CDR3 is TGCGCCAGCAGTGAGTCTCGGGGGATCACCGGGGAGCTGTTTTTT.

As to this clonotype: This may stem from a read error, because a much larger clone lies one nucleotide away. This rearrangement joins TRBV19 to TRBJ1-5; D gene unclear. The V end lost 3 bases, the J end lost 0 bases, and 9 bases lay between the germline ends. CDR3 size: 15 residues. Germline V CDR1 and CDR2: LNHDA, SQIVND (reference sequence). The CDR3 region is CASSIERDSNQPQHF. CDR3 sequence (DNA): TGTGCCAGTAGTATTGAGAGGGATAGCAATCAGCCCCAGCATTTT.

This clonotype occurred many times. V gene TRBV28 combines with J gene TRBJ2-3; 9 positions match TRBD1. V lost 6 bases and J lost 4; bases outside the gene matches: 5. CDR3 size: 14 residues. The germline V gene encodes CDR1 MDHEN and CDR2 SYDVKM. CDR3 loop: CASSKTGGADTQYF. The CDR3 DNA is TGTGCCAGCAGCAAAACAGGGGGCGCAGATACGCAGTATTTT.

Here the CDR3 reads CASSLSSGSTEAFF. CDR3 nucleotides: TGTGCCAGCAGCTTATCGAGCGGGAGCACTGAAGCTTTCTTT. J is TRBJ1-1 and V is TRBV7-9; no clear D gene. The V end was cut by 2 bases, the J end by 4 bases, with 11 bases between. Germline lookup yields CDR1 SEHNR and CDR2 FQNEAQ (reference sequence). The CDR3 length is 14 residues.

The V and J genes are TRBV12-3 or TRBV12-4 and TRBJ2-3, with D unclear. Between the trimmed V and J ends, which lost 1 base and 2 bases, there was a span of 19 bases. The CDR3 totals 18 residues. The CDR3 DNA follows: TGTGCCAGCAGTTTAGAGGACCCGGTTGGACGGTTCACAGATACGCAGTATTTT. Protein sequence: CASSLEDPVGRFTDTQYF.